This T cell receptor beta chain was profiled in a study of blood T cell repertoires in COVID-19. Authors' data handling: Estimation of nucleated cell counts was performed using reference gene primer amplification. The protocol was immunoSEQ multiplex PCR, while the TCRdb copy is restricted to in-frame clones and leaves out a portion. Clone size and V and J calls were adopted from that table, with D and trimming inferred from the DNA. The sample lists about 220,000 clones; roughly 80% were seen once. This clone was counted between two and nine times. V was clipped by 3 bases and J by 6 bases, with 28 bases between them. CDR3 size: 18 residues. CDR1 is SGHTS, CDR2 YDEGEE, per germline.

This TCR was recovered from a woman aged 70 to 79 with COVID-19, enrolled during active disease. The V call is TRBV5-8, the J call TRBJ2-7; D is perhaps TRBD1 (6 bases). Input material: peripheral blood. The DNA of the CDR3 is TGTGCCAGCAGCTATGGGGTCCGCAGGGGCCCACATACATCCGAGCAGTACTTC. This codes for CASSYGVRRGPHTSEQYF.